A selection of T cell receptor beta chains follows, all from one sample in a study of blood T cell repertoires in COVID-19. Sequencing used immunoSEQ multiplex PCR; TCRdb keeps in-frame clones, though not all of them. The table records roughly 59,000 clones, about four fifths of them present only once. The sequenced sample was peripheral blood. These receptors originate from a woman older than 75 with acute or convalescent COVID-19. Each CDR3 is given with its conserved first and last residue. D genes are given only for firm matches. Clone size is given for some rows only: seen once, a few or many times, or a class if the clone is expanded.

>.|13|.|TRBJ1-5|TRBV30
CAWSGGDNQPQHF
TGTGCCTGGAGTGGGGGGGACAATCAGCCCCAGCATTTT
>once|16|TRBD1|TRBJ1-5|TRBV28
CASQTPRTGYRQPQHF
TGTGCCAGTCAGACTCCGAGGACAGGGTATCGCCAGCCCCAGCATTTT
>.|12|.|TRBJ1-2|TRBV14
CASSLGVRGYTF
TGTGCCAGCAGCCTCGGGGTACGTGGCTACACCTTC
>few|16|TRBD1|TRBJ1-5|TRBV2
CASSDYGTGGNQPQHF
TGTGCCAGCAGTGATTACGGGACAGGGGGAAATCAGCCCCAGCATTTT
>.|15|TRBD1|TRBJ2-1|TRBV7-9
CASSFMTGSRNEQFF
TGTGCCAGCAGCTTCATGACAGGGTCAAGAAATGAGCAGTTCTTC
>.|12|.|TRBJ2-3|TRBV21-1
CASKMKSGTQYF
TGTGCCAGCAAAATGAAATCGGGTACGCAGTATTTT
>.|15|.|TRBJ2-1|TRBV18
CASSFRTPEGNEQFF
TGTGCCAGCTCATTCCGGACCCCCGAGGGCAATGAGCAGTTCTTC
>.|14|.|TRBJ1-2|TRBV6-2/TRBV6-3
CASSLSRGGYGYTF
TGTGCCAGCAGTTTGTCGAGGGGAGGATATGGCTACACCTTC
>.|14|.|TRBJ1-1|TRBV27
CASSPWPGSTEAFF
TGTGCCAGCAGTCCCTGGCCAGGGTCTACTGAAGCTTTCTTT
>few|13|.|TRBJ2-3|TRBV24-1
CATGGLYTDTQYF
TGTGCCACCGGAGGACTGTACACAGATACGCAGTATTTT